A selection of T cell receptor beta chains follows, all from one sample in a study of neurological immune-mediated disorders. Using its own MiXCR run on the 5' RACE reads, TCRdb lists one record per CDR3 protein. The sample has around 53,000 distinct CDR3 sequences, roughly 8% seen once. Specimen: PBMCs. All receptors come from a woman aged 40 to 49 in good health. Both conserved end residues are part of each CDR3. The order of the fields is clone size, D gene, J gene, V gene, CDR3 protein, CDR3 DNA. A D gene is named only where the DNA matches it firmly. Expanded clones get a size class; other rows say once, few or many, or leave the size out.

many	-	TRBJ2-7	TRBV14	CASSVLPGNYEQYF	TGTGCCAGCAGCGTATTACCAGGGAACTACGAGCAGTACTTC
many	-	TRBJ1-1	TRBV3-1	CASSQEWGTEAFF	TGTGCCAGCAGCCAAGAATGGGGGACTGAAGCTTTCTTT
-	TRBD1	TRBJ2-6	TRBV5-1	CASSLDIKGAGDNVLNF	TGCGCCAGCAGCTTGGATATCAAGGGGGCTGGGGACAACGTCCTGAATTTC
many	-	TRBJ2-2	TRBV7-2	CASSLGRRTVNTGELFF	TGTGCCAGCAGCTTAGGGAGGCGGACAGTAAACACCGGGGAGCTGTTTTTT
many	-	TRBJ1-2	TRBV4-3	CASSQEARRKANYGYTF	TGCGCCAGCAGCCAAGAGGCCCGAAGAAAAGCTAACTATGGCTACACCTTC
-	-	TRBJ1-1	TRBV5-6	CASSYVSNTEAFF	TGTGCCAGCAGCTATGTTTCAAACACTGAAGCTTTCTTT
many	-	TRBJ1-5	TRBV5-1	CASSTGQPGGPQHF	TGCGCCAGCAGCACCGGACAGCCCGGGGGGCCCCAGCATTTT
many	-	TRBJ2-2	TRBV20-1	CSASQGGTGELFF	TGCAGTGCTAGCCAGGGTGGGACCGGGGAGCTGTTTTTT
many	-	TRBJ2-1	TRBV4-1	CASAGRGSYNEQFF	TGCGCCAGCGCGGGCAGGGGATCCTACAATGAGCAGTTCTTC
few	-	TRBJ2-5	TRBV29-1	CSVGREATQYF	TGCAGCGTTGGGCGGGAAGCGACCCAGTACTTC
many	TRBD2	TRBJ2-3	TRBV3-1	CASSGLAGALTDTQYF	TGTGCCAGCAGCGGTCTAGCGGGGGCCCTCACAGATACGCAGTATTTT
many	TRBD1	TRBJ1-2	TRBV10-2	CAGARSEGAGGYTF	TGCGCCGGGGCGCGGTCGGAGGGGGCCGGCGGCTACACCTTC
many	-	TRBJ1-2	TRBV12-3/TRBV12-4	CASTILGQPRGGYTF	TGTGCCAGCACTATACTCGGACAGCCCCGAGGGGGCTACACCTTC
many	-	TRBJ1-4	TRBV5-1	CASSPLATNEKLFF	TGCGCCAGCAGCCCTCTTGCAACTAATGAAAAACTGTTTTTT
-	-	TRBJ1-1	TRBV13	CASSGEGGDQAFF	TGTGCCAGCAGCGGGGAAGGTGGGGATCAGGCTTTCTTT
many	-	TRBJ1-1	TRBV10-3	CAISEFAGDSTEAFF	TGTGCCATCAGTGAGTTTGCCGGCGACAGCACTGAAGCTTTCTTT
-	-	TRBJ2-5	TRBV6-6	CASTQSETQYF	TGTGCCAGCACCCAATCGGAGACCCAGTACTTC
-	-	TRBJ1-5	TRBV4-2	CASSQDLWVYQPQHF	TGTGCCAGCAGCCAAGATTTGTGGGTCTACCAGCCCCAGCATTTT
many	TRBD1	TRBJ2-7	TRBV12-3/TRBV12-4	CASSLEGQGVYEQYF	TGTGCCAGCAGTTTAGAGGGACAGGGGGTGTACGAGCAGTACTTC
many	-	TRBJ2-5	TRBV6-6	CASSYGGGKETQYF	TGTGCCAGCAGTTACGGGGGAGGAAAAGAGACCCAGTACTTC
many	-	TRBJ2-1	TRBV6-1	CASSEHSSSYNEQFF	TGTGCCAGCAGTGAACACTCGAGCTCCTACAATGAGCAGTTCTTC
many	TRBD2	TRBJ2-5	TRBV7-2	CASSLSGGETQYF	TGTGCCAGCAGCTTGAGCGGGGGAGAGACCCAGTACTTC
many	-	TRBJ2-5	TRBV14	CASSQVRDVETQYF	TGTGCCAGCAGCCAAGTCAGGGACGTGGAGACCCAGTACTTC
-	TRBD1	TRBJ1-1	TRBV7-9	CASRRQGGKTEAFF	TGTGCCAGCAGACGACAGGGAGGGAAGACTGAAGCTTTCTTT
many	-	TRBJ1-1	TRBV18	CASSTGSYGTEAFF	TGTGCCAGCTCTACAGGCTCCTATGGCACTGAAGCTTTCTTT
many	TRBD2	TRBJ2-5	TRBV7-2	CASSPGLRQETQYF	TGTGCCAGCAGCCCGGGACTACGCCAAGAGACCCAGTACTTC
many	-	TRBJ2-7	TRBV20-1	CSAITGPEQYF	TGCAGTGCTATTACAGGGCCCGAGCAGTACTTC
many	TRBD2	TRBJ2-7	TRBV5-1	CASSPGTSGSTGEQYF	TGCGCCAGCAGCCCAGGGACTAGCGGGAGCACGGGTGAGCAGTACTTC
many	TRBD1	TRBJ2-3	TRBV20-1	CSADRETDTQYF	TGCAGTGCGGACAGGGAAACAGATACGCAGTATTTT
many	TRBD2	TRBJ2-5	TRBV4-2	CASSQDGTSLQETQYF	TGTGCCAGCAGCCAAGACGGGACTAGCTTACAAGAGACCCAGTACTTC
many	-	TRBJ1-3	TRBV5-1	CASSLGDRYSGNTIYF	TGCGCCAGCAGCTTGGGGGACCGATACTCTGGAAACACCATATATTTT
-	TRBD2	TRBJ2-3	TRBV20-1	CSASRVSGGPTDTQYF	TGCAGTGCTAGTCGAGTCAGCGGGGGACCGACAGATACGCAGTATTTT
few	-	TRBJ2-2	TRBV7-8	CASSLVPGNTGELFF	TGTGCCAGCAGCTTAGTTCCGGGAAACACCGGGGAGCTGTTTTTT
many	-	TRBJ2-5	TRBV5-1	CATNPGEGRQETQYF	TGCGCCACCAATCCAGGGGAGGGACGCCAAGAGACCCAGTACTTC
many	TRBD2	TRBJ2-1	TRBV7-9	CASSSRRIAGASYNEQFF	TGTGCCAGCAGCTCAAGACGGATAGCGGGGGCTTCCTACAATGAGCAGTTCTTC
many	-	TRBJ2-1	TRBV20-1	CSASSGYTIQSSYNEQFF	TGCAGTGCTAGTTCGGGCTATACTATTCAAAGCTCCTACAATGAGCAGTTCTTC
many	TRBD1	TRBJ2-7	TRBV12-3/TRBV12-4	CASRPGTGLRGEQYF	TGTGCCAGCAGACCCGGGACAGGGCTTCGAGGCGAGCAGTACTTC
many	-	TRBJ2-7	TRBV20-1	CSARVGVGTYEQYF	TGCAGTGCTAGAGTAGGGGTCGGCACCTACGAGCAGTACTTC
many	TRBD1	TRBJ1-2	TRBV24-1	CATSDRTMDRENYGYTF	TGTGCCACCAGTGACCGTACTATGGACAGGGAAAACTATGGCTACACCTTC
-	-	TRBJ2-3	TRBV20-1	CSARDFTTTSTDTQYF	TGCAGTGCTAGAGATTTCACGACAACAAGCACAGATACGCAGTATTTT
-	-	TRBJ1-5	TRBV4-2	CASSQRTASSNQPQHF	TGTGCCAGCAGCCAGAGGACAGCCTCTAGCAATCAGCCCCAGCATTTT
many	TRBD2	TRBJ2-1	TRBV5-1	CASSATSGPYNEQFF	TGCGCCAGCAGCGCGACTAGCGGGCCTTACAATGAGCAGTTCTTC
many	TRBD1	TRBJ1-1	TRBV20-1	CSAPRDSNTEAFF	TGCAGTGCACCCCGGGACAGCAACACTGAAGCTTTCTTT
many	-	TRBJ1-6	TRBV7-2	CASSLGGTVNSPLHF	TGTGCCAGCAGCTTAGGGGGGACGGTAAATTCACCCCTCCACTTT
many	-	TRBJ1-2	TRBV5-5	CASSWRGGSGDYYGYTF	TGTGCCAGCAGCTGGAGGGGGGGGTCAGGAGACTACTATGGCTACACCTTC
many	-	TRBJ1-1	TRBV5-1	CASSLEAGRGTEAFF	TGCGCCAGCAGCTTGGAAGCGGGGCGGGGCACTGAAGCTTTCTTT